This entry describes one TCR beta chain. Its antigen is as yet unknown. MiXCR, applied by TCRdb to the 5' RACE reads, yields one record per CDR3 protein. The sample has 250,000 to 400,000 distinct CDR3 sequences; around a tenth are singletons. The sample belongs to a study of CD8 T cells in ankylosing spondylitis. Whole-study findings and limits: Significant enrichment of disease-linked clones was reported in matched ankylosing spondylitis synovial fluid. In ankylosing spondylitis blood, a motif of about eight highly homologous TCR beta variants appeared characteristic.

V lost 5 bases, J lost 5 bases, and 22 bases lay in between. This CDR3 region has 16 residues. CDR1 is SGHRS, CDR2 YFSETQ, per germline. The chain uses TRBV5-1 and TRBJ1-2, with D perhaps matching TRBD1 (5 bases). The clonotype was recovered from a female donor with ankylosing spondylitis or in good health (not recorded which). The sequenced material came from blood, either unsorted or a sorted T cell fraction (not recorded which). The CDR3 here is CASRDLMRREIYGYTF. Here the CDR3 DNA reads TGCGCCAGCAGGGACCTGATGCGCAGGGAGATTTATGGCTACACCTTC.